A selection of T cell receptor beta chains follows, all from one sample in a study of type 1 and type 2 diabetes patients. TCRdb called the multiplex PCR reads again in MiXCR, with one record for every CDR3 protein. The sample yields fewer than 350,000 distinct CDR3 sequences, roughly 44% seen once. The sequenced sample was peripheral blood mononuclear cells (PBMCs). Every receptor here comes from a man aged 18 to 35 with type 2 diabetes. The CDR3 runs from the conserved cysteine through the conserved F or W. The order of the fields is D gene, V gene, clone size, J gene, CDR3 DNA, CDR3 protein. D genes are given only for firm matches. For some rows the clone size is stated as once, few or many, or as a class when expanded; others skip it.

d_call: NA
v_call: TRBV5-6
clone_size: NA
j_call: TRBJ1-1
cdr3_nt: TGTGCCAGCAGCACCTCATACGAGGACACTGAAGCTTTCTTT
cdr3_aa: CASSTSYEDTEAFF

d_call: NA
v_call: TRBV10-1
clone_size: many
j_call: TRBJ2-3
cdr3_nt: TGCGCCAGCAGTGATCGCCCAGATACGCAGTATTTT
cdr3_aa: CASSDRPDTQYF

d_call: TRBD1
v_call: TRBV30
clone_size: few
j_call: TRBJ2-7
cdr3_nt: TGTGCCTGCGCCGACAGGGGTGGGTTGTACGAGCAGTACTTC
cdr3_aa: CACADRGGLYEQYF

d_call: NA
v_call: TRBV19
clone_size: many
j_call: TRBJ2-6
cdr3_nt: TGTGCCAGTAGTATTTCGAGGGCTGGGGCCAACGTCCTGACTTTC
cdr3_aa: CASSISRAGANVLTF

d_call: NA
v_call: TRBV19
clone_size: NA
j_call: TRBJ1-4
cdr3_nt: TGTGCCAGCCATATTACACAGGGTCGAGATGAAAAACTGTTTTTT
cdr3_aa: CASHITQGRDEKLFF

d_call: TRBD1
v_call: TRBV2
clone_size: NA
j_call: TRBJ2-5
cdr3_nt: TGTGCCAGTCGGACAGGGGAAGAGACCCAGTACTTC
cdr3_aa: CASRTGEETQYF

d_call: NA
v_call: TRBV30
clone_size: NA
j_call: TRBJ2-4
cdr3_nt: TGTGCCTGGGCGGGATTCGACGACATTCAGTACTTC
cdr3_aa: CAWAGFDDIQYF

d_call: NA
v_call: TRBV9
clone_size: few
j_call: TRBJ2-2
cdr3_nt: TGTGCCAGCAGCGTAGGTGAGGGCAGGGCGAACACCGGGGAGCTGTTTTTT
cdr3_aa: CASSVGEGRANTGELFF

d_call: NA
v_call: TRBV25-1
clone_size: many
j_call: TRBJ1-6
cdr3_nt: TGTGCCAGCGTACAGGGTTTGAACTCACCCCTCCACTTT
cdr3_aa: CASVQGLNSPLHF

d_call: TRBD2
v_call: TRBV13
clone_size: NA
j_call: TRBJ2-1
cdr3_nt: TGTGCCAGCAGCTTAGAGCGGGGGGGCAATGAGCAGTTCTTC
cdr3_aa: CASSLERGGNEQFF

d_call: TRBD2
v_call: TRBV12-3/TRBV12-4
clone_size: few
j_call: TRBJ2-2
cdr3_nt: TGTGCCAGCAGCCGCGGGACTAGCGGGGTTACGAACACCGGGGAGCTGTTTTTT
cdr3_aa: CASSRGTSGVTNTGELFF

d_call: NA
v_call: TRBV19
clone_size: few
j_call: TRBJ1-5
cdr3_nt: TGTGCCAGTACCATTCCGGGACAAGGTCAGCCCCAGCATTTT
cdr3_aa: CASTIPGQGQPQHF

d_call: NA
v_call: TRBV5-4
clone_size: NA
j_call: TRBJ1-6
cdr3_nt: TGTGCCAGCAGCACTGATACAGGAGTACCTTTGCTCCTCCACTTT
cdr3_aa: CASSTDTGVPLLLHF